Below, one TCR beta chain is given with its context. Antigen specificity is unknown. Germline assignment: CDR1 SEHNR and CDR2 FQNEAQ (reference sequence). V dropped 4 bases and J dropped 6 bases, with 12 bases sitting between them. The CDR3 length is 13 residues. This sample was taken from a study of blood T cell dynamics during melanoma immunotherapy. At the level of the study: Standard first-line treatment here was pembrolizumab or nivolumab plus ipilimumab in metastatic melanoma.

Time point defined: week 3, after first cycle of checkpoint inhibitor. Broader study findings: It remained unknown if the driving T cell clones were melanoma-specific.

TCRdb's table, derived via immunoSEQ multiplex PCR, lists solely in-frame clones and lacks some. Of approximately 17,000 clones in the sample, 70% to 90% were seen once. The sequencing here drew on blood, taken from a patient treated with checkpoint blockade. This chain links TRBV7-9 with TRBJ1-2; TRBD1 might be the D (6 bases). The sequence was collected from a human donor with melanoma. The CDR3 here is CASSSRHRDGYTF. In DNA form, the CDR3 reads TGTGCCAGCAGCTCGCGTCACAGGGATGGCTACACCTTC.